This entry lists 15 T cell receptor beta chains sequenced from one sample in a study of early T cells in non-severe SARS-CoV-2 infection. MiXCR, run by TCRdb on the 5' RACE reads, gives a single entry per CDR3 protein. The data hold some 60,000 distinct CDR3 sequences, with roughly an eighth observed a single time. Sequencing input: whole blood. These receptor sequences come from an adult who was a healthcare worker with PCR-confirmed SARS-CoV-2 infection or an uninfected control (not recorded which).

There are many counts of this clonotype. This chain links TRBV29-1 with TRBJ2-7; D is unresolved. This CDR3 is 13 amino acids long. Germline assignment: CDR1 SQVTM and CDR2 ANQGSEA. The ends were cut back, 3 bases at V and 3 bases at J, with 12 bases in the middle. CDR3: CSVDSGSLYEQYF. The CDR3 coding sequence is TGCAGCGTTGATTCGGGCAGCCTCTACGAGCAGTACTTC.

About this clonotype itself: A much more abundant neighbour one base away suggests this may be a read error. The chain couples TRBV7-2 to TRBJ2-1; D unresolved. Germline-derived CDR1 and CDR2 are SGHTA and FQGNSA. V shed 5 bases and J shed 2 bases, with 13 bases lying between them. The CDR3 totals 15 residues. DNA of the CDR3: TGTGCCAGCAGCGTTACCGCGACGACCTACAATGAGCAGTTCTTC. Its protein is CASSVTATTYNEQFF.

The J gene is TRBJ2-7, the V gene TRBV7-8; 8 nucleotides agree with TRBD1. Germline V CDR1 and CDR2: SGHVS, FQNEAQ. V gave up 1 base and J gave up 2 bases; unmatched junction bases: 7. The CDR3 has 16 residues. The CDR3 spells CASSLDRTGRPYEQYF. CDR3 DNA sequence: TGTGCCAGCAGCTTAGATCGGACAGGGAGGCCCTACGAGCAGTACTTC.

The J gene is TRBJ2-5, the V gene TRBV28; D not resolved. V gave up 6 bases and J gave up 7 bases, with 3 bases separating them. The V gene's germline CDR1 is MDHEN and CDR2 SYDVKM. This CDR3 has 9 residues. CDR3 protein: CASRVTQYF. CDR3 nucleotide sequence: TGTGCCAGCAGGGTGACCCAGTACTTC.

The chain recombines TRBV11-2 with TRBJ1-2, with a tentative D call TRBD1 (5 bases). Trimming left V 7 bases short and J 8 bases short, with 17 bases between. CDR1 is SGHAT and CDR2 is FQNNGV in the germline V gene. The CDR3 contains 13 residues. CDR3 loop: CASTVGTIDGYTF. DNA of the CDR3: TGTGCCAGCACCGTGGGGACTATCGACGGCTACACCTTC. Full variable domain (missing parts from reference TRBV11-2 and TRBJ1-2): EAGVAQSPRYKIIEKRQSVAFWCNPISGHATLYWYQQILGQGPKLLIQFQNNGVVDDSQLPKDRFSAERLKGVDSTLKIQPAKLEDSAVYLCASTVGTIDGYTFGSGTRLTVV.

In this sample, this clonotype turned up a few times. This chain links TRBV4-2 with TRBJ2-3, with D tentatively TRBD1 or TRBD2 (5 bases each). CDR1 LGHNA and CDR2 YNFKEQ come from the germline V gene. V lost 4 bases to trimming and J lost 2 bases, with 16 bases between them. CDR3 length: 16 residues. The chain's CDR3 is CASSLRDARYTDTQYF. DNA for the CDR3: TGTGCCAGCAGCCTCCGGGACGCCCGATACACAGATACGCAGTATTTT.

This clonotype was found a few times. The CDR3 sequence: CASSPRSETQYF. CDR3 bases: TGTGCCAGCAGCCCTCGCTCTGAGACCCAGTACTTC. The V gene is TRBV11-2, the J gene TRBJ2-5; D remains ambiguous. This CDR3 has 12 amino acids. The germline V and J ends were trimmed by 5 bases and 5 bases, with 9 bases remaining between them. Germline V gene data show CDR1 as SGHAT and CDR2 as FQNNGV. Together with reference TRBV11-2 and TRBJ2-5, the CDR3 gives the full variable domain: EAGVAQSPRYKIIEKRQSVAFWCNPISGHATLYWYQQILGQGPKLLIQFQNNGVVDDSQLPKDRFSAERLKGVDSTLKIQPAKLEDSAVYLCASSPRSETQYFGPGTRLLVL.

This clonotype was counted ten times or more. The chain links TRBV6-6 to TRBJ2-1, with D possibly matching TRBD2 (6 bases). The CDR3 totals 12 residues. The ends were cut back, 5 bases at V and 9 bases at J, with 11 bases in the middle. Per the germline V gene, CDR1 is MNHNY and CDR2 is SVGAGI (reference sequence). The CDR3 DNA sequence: TGTGCCAGCAGTCAGGGAGGCAGTGAGCAGTTCTTC. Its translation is CASSQGGSEQFF.

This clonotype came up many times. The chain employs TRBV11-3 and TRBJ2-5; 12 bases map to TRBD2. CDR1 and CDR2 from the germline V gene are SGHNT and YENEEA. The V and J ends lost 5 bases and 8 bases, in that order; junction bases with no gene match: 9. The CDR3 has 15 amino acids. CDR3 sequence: CASSARLAGVDTQYF. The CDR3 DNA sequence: TGTGCCAGCAGCGCCCGACTAGCGGGAGTGGATACCCAGTACTTC.

Here the CDR3 DNA reads TGCAGTGCTCGACAGACCAATTCACCCCTCCACTTT. Residues: CSARQTNSPLHF. This sequence joins TRBV20-1 and TRBJ1-6, with D tentatively TRBD1 (5 bases). Trimming removed 5 bases from V and 7 bases from J, with 9 bases in between. CDR3 length: 12 amino acids. CDR1 is DFQATT, CDR2 SNEGSKA, per germline (reference sequence).

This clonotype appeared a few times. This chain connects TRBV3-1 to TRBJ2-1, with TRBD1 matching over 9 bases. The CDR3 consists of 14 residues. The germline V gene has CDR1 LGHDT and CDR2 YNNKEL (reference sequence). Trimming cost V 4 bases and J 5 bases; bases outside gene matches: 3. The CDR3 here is CASSPWDRDNEQFF. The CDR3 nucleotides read TGTGCCAGCAGCCCTTGGGACAGGGACAATGAGCAGTTCTTC.

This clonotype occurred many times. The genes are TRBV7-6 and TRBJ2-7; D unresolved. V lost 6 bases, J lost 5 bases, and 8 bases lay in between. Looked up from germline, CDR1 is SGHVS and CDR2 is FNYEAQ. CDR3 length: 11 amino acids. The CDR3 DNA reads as TGTGCCAGCAGTCACAAAAACGAGCAGTACTTC. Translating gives CASSHKNEQYF.

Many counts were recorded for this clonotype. The CDR3: CASIKGTAYNEQFF. CDR3 in DNA: TGTGCCAGCATCAAGGGGACCGCCTACAATGAGCAGTTCTTC. The chain recombines TRBV27 with TRBJ2-1, with D perhaps assigned TRBD1 or TRBD2 (5 bases each). Trimming removed 7 bases at V and 2 bases at J, with 12 bases between. CDR3 length: 14 residues. Germline loops: CDR1 MNHEY, CDR2 SMNVEV (reference sequence).

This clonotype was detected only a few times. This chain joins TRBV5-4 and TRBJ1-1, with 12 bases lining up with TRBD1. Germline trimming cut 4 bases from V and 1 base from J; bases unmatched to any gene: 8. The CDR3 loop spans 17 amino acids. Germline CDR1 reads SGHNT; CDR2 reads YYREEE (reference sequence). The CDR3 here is CASSHRDRGRGNTEAFF. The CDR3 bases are TGTGCCAGCAGCCACCGGGACAGGGGGCGAGGGAACACTGAAGCTTTCTTT.

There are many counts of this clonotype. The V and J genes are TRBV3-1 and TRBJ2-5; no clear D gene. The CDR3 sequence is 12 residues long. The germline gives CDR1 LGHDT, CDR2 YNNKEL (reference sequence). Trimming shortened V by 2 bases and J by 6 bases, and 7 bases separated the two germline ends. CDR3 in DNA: TGTGCCAGCAGCCAAAACGGGCAGACCCAGTACTTC. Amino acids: CASSQNGQTQYF.